This paragraph reports one T cell receptor (beta chain). Original analysis: It was from reference gene primer amplification that nucleated cell counts were estimated. TCRdb keeps only in-frame clones here, not all; method: immunoSEQ multiplex PCR. From that table come the V and J calls and clone size; the DNA was used to work out D and trimming. Of about 400,000 clones in the sample, around 86% were seen once. The data derive from a study of blood T cell repertoires in COVID-19. At the level of the study: COVID-19 samples from acute and convalescent phases originated in the United States, Italy and Spain. T cells, B-cell-depleted T cells, or PBMCs provided the cDNA or gDNA that served as material.

V was pared by 4 bases and J by 4 bases, with 9 bases between. The CDR3 is 12 amino acids. CDR1 and CDR2 from the germline V gene are SGHRS and YFSETQ. This receptor was taken from a woman in her 30s with active or convalescent COVID-19. The chain couples TRBV5-1 to TRBJ2-7; perhaps TRBD2 as D (5 bases). Material: peripheral blood. The CDR3 is CASSLSGYEQYF. The CDR3 DNA sequence: TGCGCCAGCAGCCTGTCGGGGTACGAGCAGTACTTC.